This T cell receptor (beta chain) was captured in a study of a mutant IDH1 vaccine in newly diagnosed glioma. On this clone itself: Its antigen is still unknown.

Repertoires were generated with immunoSEQ multiplex PCR, while TCRdb's copy carries only in-frame clones and drops some. The sample contains some 47,000 clones, approximately 81% of which appear only once. The time point was: week 35, safety follow-up. In the vaccine, a single dose held 300 ug of the mutant IDH1 20-mer peptide, along with topical imiquimod. This CDR3 comprises 15 residues. CDR1 is SGHDT, CDR2 YYEEEE, per germline. The ends lost 4 bases at V and 3 bases at J; junction bases unmatched: 9. The receptor comes from a woman in her forties with glioma. Some clones in this sample may be carry-over from other donors' samples. This chain links TRBV5-6 with TRBJ1-2, with 7 bases fitting TRBD1. The sample was PBMCs, taken from a glioma patient whose treatment included an IDH1 peptide vaccine. CDR3 sequence (DNA): TGTGCCAGCAGCCCTCCCACAGGGGTGGACTATGGCTACACCTTC. This sequence encodes CASSPPTGVDYGYTF.